This T cell receptor beta chain was obtained from a study of long-term antiretroviral therapy in people with HIV. Findings and caveats of the study: Before ART, certain clones expanded, and these dominated the repertoire at all time points. The range of CDR3 lengths in HIV repertoires proved narrower than that found in controls.

This clone was found once. Antigen: not known. Post-ART PBMC samples numbered at least two per donor, and pre-ART ones at least one. Running of the v3.0 immunoSEQ assay took place at survey level. Repertoires were generated with immunoSEQ multiplex PCR, while TCRdb's copy carries only in-frame clones and drops some. Here the sample spans about 20,000 clones, approximately 80% being singletons. Trimming stripped 1 base from V and 4 bases from J, with 19 bases between. The CDR3 totals 17 residues. Germline CDR1 GTSNPN, CDR2 SVGIG (reference sequence). The sample in question was unsorted PBMCs, obtained 0.2 years after starting antiretroviral therapy. The V gene is TRBV30, the J gene TRBJ2-2; tentatively, D is TRBD1 or TRBD2 (6 bases each). This sequence was found in a woman aged 40 to 50 with HIV. The CDR3 loop reads CAWSGMKGGRGTGELFF. The DNA for the CDR3 is TGTGCCTGGAGTGGGATGAAGGGGGGCAGGGGCACCGGGGAGCTGTTTTTT.